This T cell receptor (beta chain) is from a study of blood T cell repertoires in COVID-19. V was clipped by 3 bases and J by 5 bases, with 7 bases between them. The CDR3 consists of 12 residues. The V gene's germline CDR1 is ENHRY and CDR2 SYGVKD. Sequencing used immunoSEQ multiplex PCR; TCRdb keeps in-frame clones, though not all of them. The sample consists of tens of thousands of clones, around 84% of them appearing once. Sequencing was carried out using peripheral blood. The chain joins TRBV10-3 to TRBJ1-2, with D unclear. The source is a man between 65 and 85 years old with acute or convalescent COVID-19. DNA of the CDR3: TGTGCCATCAGTGATACCGGGTATGGCTACACCTTC. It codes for CAISDTGYGYTF.